This T cell receptor (beta chain) was captured in a study of post-analysis software for immune sequencing data. Overall study results and limits: Patients used about 5 TRBV segments, including TRBV5-6, TRBV5-1 and TRBV20-1, more often than controls.

With 3 bases clipped from V and 6 bases from J, the junction kept 8 bases outside the gene matches. The CDR3 runs to 15 residues. Germline loops: CDR1 SGHRS, CDR2 YFSETQ. TCR beta libraries were prepared from cDNA with unique molecular identifiers. One entry per CDR3 protein, called by TCRdb with MiXCR from the PCR reads. The sample records roughly 800,000 distinct CDR3 sequences, roughly 50% being singletons. Note on this clonotype: Its antigen is still unknown.

The source is a girl between 10 and 17 years old with multiple sclerosis. Sequencing was carried out using blood. The J gene is TRBJ2-7, the V gene TRBV5-1; 11 bases are shared with TRBD2. The CDR3 region has the DNA TGCGCCAGCAGCTCATATAGCGGGAGGGCCTTCGAGCAGTACTTC. Protein: CASSSYSGRAFEQYF.